This T cell receptor beta chain was recovered during a study of CD8+ T cells in alopecia areata. Across the whole study: The drug, tofacitinib, lasted 6 to 18 months, followed by 6 months off drug. Overall study results and limits: The study also sequences resident alphabeta T cells of normal skin in scalp samples.

Trimming took 0 bases from V and 2 from J, leaving 7 bases between them. The CDR3 has 13 amino acids. Germline V CDR1 and CDR2: SQVTM, ANQGSEA. This clone has just a few counts. Its antigen is currently unknown. Cell sorting on a FACSAria was used to separate CD4+ and CD8+ T cells from the PBMCs. Extraction of RNA preceded its reverse transcription into cDNA, which served as the sequencing template. Repertoires were generated with immunoSEQ multiplex PCR, while TCRdb's copy carries only in-frame clones and drops some. The sample lists some 240,000 clones, roughly 57% seen once, with 0.45% in the top ten.

The sample here was CD4+ T cells sorted from blood, taken at week 0. The source of this sequence is a human donor with alopecia areata. The chain carries TRBV29-1 and TRBJ1-2; the D is unclear. The CDR3 here is CSVEEAANYGYTF. As DNA, the CDR3 is TGCAGCGTTGAAGAGGCAGCCAACTATGGCTACACCTTC.